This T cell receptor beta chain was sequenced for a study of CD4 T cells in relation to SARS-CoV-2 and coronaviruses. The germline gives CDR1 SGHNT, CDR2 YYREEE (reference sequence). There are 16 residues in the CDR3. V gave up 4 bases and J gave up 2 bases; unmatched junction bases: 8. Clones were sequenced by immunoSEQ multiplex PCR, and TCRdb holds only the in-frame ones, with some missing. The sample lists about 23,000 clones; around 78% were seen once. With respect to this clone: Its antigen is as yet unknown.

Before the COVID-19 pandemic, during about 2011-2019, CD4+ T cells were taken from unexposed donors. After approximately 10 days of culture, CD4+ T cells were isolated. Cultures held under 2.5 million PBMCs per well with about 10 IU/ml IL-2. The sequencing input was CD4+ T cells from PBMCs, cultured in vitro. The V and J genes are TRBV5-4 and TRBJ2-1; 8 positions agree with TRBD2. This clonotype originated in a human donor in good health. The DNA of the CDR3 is TGTGCCAGCAGCCCCGGGACTAGGCCAACCTACAATGAGCAGTTCTTC. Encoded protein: CASSPGTRPTYNEQFF.